This T cell receptor beta chain was retrieved from a study of blood T cell repertoires in COVID-19. Study-level information: From the United States, Italy and Spain came samples of acute and convalescent COVID-19. Nucleic acid was either cDNA or gDNA, and it came from T cells, B-cell-depleted T cells, or PBMCs.

In the original analysis: Estimation of nucleated cell counts was performed using reference gene primer amplification. Sequencing was performed with immunoSEQ multiplex PCR; in TCRdb, only in-frame clones are kept and a portion is missing. V and J calls and clone size are as listed in that table; D and trimming were resolved from the DNA. The table has under 200,000 clones, 88% seen once. J gave up 10 bases and V 3 bases, and 7 bases lay outside the gene matches. The germline CDR1 and CDR2 sequences are LGHNA and YSLEER. CDR3 length equals 15 residues. The source is a man between 35 and 55 years old with active or convalescent COVID-19. V and J are TRBV4-3 and TRBJ2-4, with TRBD2 matching 12 bases. Sequencing was performed on peripheral blood. The CDR3 region has the DNA TGCGCCAGCAGCCACCTACTAGCGGGGGGCATAATTCAGTACTTC. Translating gives CASSHLLAGGIIQYF.